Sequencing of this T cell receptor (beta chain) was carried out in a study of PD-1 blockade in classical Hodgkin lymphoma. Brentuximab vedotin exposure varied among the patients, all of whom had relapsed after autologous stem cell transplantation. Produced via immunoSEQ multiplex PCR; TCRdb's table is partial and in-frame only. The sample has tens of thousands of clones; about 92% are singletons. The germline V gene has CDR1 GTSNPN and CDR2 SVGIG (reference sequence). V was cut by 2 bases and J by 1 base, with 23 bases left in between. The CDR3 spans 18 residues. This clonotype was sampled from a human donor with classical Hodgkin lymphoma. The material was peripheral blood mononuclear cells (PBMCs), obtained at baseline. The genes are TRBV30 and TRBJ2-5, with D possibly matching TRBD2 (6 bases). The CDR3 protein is CAWSPRGPVGLTQETQYF. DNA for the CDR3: TGTGCCTGGAGTCCCCGTGGGCCTGTCGGACTAACCCAAGAGACCCAGTACTTC. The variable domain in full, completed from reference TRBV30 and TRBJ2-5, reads SQTIHQWPATLVQPVGSPLSLECTVEGTSNPNLYWYRQAAGRGLQLLFYSVGIGQISSEVPQNLSASRPQDRQFILSSKKLLLSDSGFYLCAWSPRGPVGLTQETQYFGPGTRLLVL.